One and the same sample provided the 3 T cell receptor beta chains below, sequenced in a study of blood T cell repertoires in COVID-19. Assay: immunoSEQ multiplex PCR; the TCRdb copy retains only in-frame clones and omits some. The repertoire holds 90,000 to 120,000 clones, with approximately 90% as singletons. The material sequenced was peripheral blood. The receptors stem from a woman of 80 years or more with acute or convalescent COVID-19.

The gene calls are TRBV2 and TRBJ1-2, with D possibly matching TRBD1 (6 bases). This CDR3 has 13 amino acids. Looked up from germline, CDR1 is SNHLY and CDR2 is FYNNEI. V gave up 5 bases and J gave up 2 bases, with 9 bases separating them. Written as DNA, the CDR3 is TGTGCCAGCAGTAGACAGGAAAACTATGGCTACACCTTC. It specifies CASSRQENYGYTF.

The chain has TRBV9 and TRBJ2-5; 10 positions agree with TRBD1. V shed 0 bases and J 5 bases; nucleotides not matched to a gene: 7. This CDR3 is built from 16 residues. Looked up from germline, CDR1 is SGDLS and CDR2 is YYNGEE. CDR3 nucleotide sequence: TGTGCCAGCAGCGTAGGTTGGGGGGACAGGGGTGAGACCCAGTACTTC. It translates to CASSVGWGDRGETQYF.

This chain joins TRBV7-6 and TRBJ2-1; 9 bases match TRBD2. Losses at the gene ends were 1 base for V and 0 bases for J; bases not matched to a gene: 10. The germline gives CDR1 SGHVS, CDR2 FNYEAQ. The CDR3 covers 19 residues. CDR3 sequence reads: CASSLGFSLGLASYNEQFF. Here the CDR3 DNA reads TGTGCCAGCAGCTTAGGGTTCAGTTTGGGACTAGCCTCCTACAATGAGCAGTTCTTC.